This T cell receptor beta chain was found in a study of OX40 agonist ivuxolimab in advanced cancers. At the level of the whole study: Ivuxolimab was a fully human IgG2 agonistic monoclonal antibody targeting the costimulatory receptor OX40 (CD134). Peripheral TCRbeta sequencing was intended to test whether TCR sequence diversity was altered and clonal T-cell expansion was caused by ivuxolimab. Of the roughly 53 patients in dose escalation, some 20 had hepatocellular carcinoma, roughly 15 had melanoma, 9 had renal cell carcinoma and 9 had head and neck cancer. In the dose-escalation cohort, approximately 82% of patients were male, and the mean age was around 60 years, with a range of about 23 to 90. Intravenous ivuxolimab was administered to patients every 2 weeks at six dose levels: 0.01, 0.1, 0.3, 1.5, 3 and 10 mg/kg. Partial responses were achieved by three dose-escalation patients, of whom one had hepatocellular carcinoma and two had cutaneous melanoma. The paper covers the monotherapy dose-escalation part of the phase I ivuxolimab trial, which included N of about 50 patients. Prior anti-PD-1, anti-PD-L1 or anti-CTLA-4 therapy was permitted, and checkpoint inhibitors had been received by 30% to 40% of dose-escalation patients.

Patients with a history of autoimmune disease or receiving systemic immunosuppression were excluded from the trial. Peripheral blood for TCR sequencing was collected from all dose cohorts at baseline, on cycle 4 day 1, and on cycle 7 day 1. Samples were obtained from an open-label, multicenter, first-in-human phase I dose-escalation trial of ivuxolimab. Adults with locally advanced or metastatic melanoma, renal cell, hepatocellular, or head and neck squamous cell carcinoma were enrolled in the trial. Before TCR sequencing, CD4+ T cells and CD8+ T cells from peripheral blood were sorted into separate populations. As for this clone: Its antigen target is currently unknown. Within one base of it there is no much larger clone, and no base qualities were kept.

The CDR3 covers 15 residues, taking in both the cysteine and the phenylalanine. CDR3 DNA only is kept here, 45 bases in frame from base 1. CDR1 SEHNR and CDR2 FQNEAQ are derived from the germline V gene (reference sequence). V drops 2 bases and J drops 2 bases, leaving 11 bases in between. To sequence the TCRbeta CDR3 region, genomic DNA was isolated from the sorted cells. The immunoSEQ Assay was used for sequencing of TCRbeta CDR3 regions. Imported from immuneACCESS, the table was reduced by TCRdb to in-frame sequences with V and J called. These copies leave out some clones; in studies compared against another copy, an unresolved V gene accounts for under half, and the cause of the remainder is not known. Across this sample there are more than 60,000 clones, with about 80% seen only once. The ten most abundant clones make up less than 4.5% of the sample. Overall study outcomes, separate from this receptor: Low levels of normalized T-cell clonal expansion were also seen in some patients who did not respond. At doses of 0.1 to 3.0 mg/kg, clonal expansion of both CD4+ and CD8+ blood T cells was observed from baseline to week 6. In partial responders in the 0.1-3.0 mg/kg groups, normalized peripheral clonal expansion was found to be among the lowest, especially among CD8+ T cells. On average, CD8+ T cells showed more expanded clones than CD4+ T cells after ivuxolimab. Antigen specificity was not determined for the clonally expanded peripheral T cells.

The chain is made from TRBV7-9 and TRBJ2-3; the D gene assignment is perhaps TRBD1 or TRBD2, with each matching 6 bases. The clonotype comes from an adult with an advanced solid tumor such as melanoma, head and neck, liver or kidney cancer. The sample was CD4+ or CD8+ T cells sorted from blood, taken in a trial of the OX40 agonist ivuxolimab. The CDR3 is CASSLWGADTDTQYF. The bases are TGTGCCAGCAGCTTATGGGGGGCTGACACAGATACGCAGTATTTT.